Presented here are 28 T cell receptor beta chains from one specimen sequenced in a study of blood T cell repertoires in COVID-19. Assay: immunoSEQ multiplex PCR; the TCRdb copy retains only in-frame clones and omits some. The repertoire has under 250,000 clones, roughly 85% of them found once; the top ten carry roughly 10%. Sequenced material: PBMCs or T cells enriched from blood (not recorded which). The receptors here all came from a man aged 25-40 years who had recovered from COVID-19.

The chain couples TRBV9 to TRBJ2-7; maybe TRBD1 (6 bases). V shed 4 bases and J shed 1 base, with 12 bases lying between them. Germline assignment: CDR1 SGDLS and CDR2 YYNGEE. This CDR3 comprises 14 residues. In DNA, the CDR3 is TGTGCCAGCAGCATTAGACAGGATTCCTACGAGCAGTACTTC. Translated, it gives CASSIRQDSYEQYF.

J is TRBJ1-5 and V is TRBV20-1; possibly TRBD1 for D (5 bases). The CDR3 spans 13 residues. V gave up 3 bases and J gave up 6 bases, with 12 bases separating them. The germline CDR1 and CDR2 sequences are DFQATT and SNEGSKA (reference sequence). The DNA of the CDR3 is TGCAGTGCTAGTCAAGGGGTTGGTCAGCCCCAGCATTTT. Protein sequence: CSASQGVGQPQHF.

This sequence joins TRBV10-3 and TRBJ2-7, with TRBD1 as a possible D gene (5 bases). Germline values: CDR1 ENHRY, CDR2 SYGVKD. V lost 4 bases and J lost 7, with 14 bases in between. This CDR3 region has 13 residues. CDR3 region: CAISGQSGREQYF. CDR3 DNA sequence: TGTGCCATCAGTGGCCAGTCAGGGCGGGAGCAGTACTTC.

The CDR3 region is CATSRDGTSGETQYF. The CDR3 nucleotides are TGTGCCACCAGCAGAGATGGGACTAGCGGGGAGACCCAGTACTTC. V is TRBV15 and J is TRBJ2-5, with TRBD2 matching 12 bases. The CDR3 spans 15 residues. Germline assignment: CDR1 LNHNV and CDR2 YYDKDF (reference sequence). V shed 0 bases and J 5 bases; nucleotides not matched to a gene: 1.

The chain links TRBV28 to TRBJ2-1, with 8 bases matching TRBD1. V lost 5 bases and J lost 3; bases outside the gene matches: 3. Germline-derived CDR1 and CDR2 are MDHEN and SYDVKM. The CDR3 consists of 14 residues. CDR3: CASSRDRSYNEQFF. CDR3 sequence (DNA): TGTGCCAGCAGTCGGGACAGGAGCTACAATGAGCAGTTCTTC.

The rearrangement uses TRBV28 and TRBJ1-1, with a weak D call TRBD1 (6 bases). Germline V CDR1 and CDR2: MDHEN, SYDVKM. The CDR3 totals 15 residues. V lost 3 bases and J lost 11, with 22 bases in between. The CDR3 region is CASSLGEQGRRWAFF. CDR3 DNA: TGTGCCAGCAGTTTGGGTGAGCAGGGGCGTCGGTGGGCTTTCTTT. Supplemented by reference TRBV28 and TRBJ1-1, the full variable domain reads DVKVTQSSRYLVKRTGEKVFLECVQDMDHENMFWYRQDPGLGLRLIYFSYDVKMKEKGDIPEGYSVSREKKERFSLILESASTNQTSMYLCASSLGEQGRRWAFFGQGTRLTVV.

This chain uses TRBV5-1 with TRBJ1-6; possible D gene TRBD1, 6 bases. Germline values: CDR1 SGHRS, CDR2 YFSETQ. This CDR3 spans 15 amino acids. V lost 2 bases, J lost 4 bases, and 10 bases lay in between. CDR3 nucleotides: TGCGCCAGCAGCTTAGGAACAGGGTATAATTCACCCCTCCACTTT. It specifies CASSLGTGYNSPLHF.

This clone was detected once. The chain links TRBV6-5 to TRBJ1-2; TRBD1 matches at 10 bases. The CDR3 runs 13 residues. V dropped 8 bases and J dropped 8; count of bases not matched to a gene: 8. Germline V gives CDR1 MNHEY, CDR2 SVGAGI. As DNA, the CDR3 is TGTGCCAGCTCAGACAGGGGGCGCAGAGGCTACACCTTC. As protein: CASSDRGRRGYTF.

V usage is TRBV5-8 and J usage is TRBJ2-1; 7 nucleotides align to TRBD2. Germline trimming cut 6 bases from V and 15 bases from J; bases unmatched to any gene: 18. Germline assignment: CDR1 SGHTS and CDR2 YDEGEE. The CDR3 has 14 amino acids. This CDR3 is CASTRGGAPNLPFF. CDR3 sequence (DNA): TGTGCCAGCACCCGGGGAGGGGCCCCGAATCTCCCGTTCTTC.

The rearrangement links TRBV7-2 to TRBJ2-3; 8 bases align to TRBD1. The germline gives CDR1 SGHTA, CDR2 FQGNSA. V lost 8 bases to trimming and J lost 10 bases; unmatched junction nucleotides: 11. The CDR3 is 13 amino acids. CDR3 in amino acids: CASSQLNRGSQYF. The CDR3 nucleotides are TGTGCCAGCTCTCAGCTAAACAGGGGGTCGCAGTATTTT. Complete variable domain (other parts from reference TRBV7-2 and TRBJ2-3): GAGVSQSPSNKVTEKGKDVELRCDPISGHTALYWYRQSLGQGLEFLIYFQGNSAPDKSGLPSDRFSAERTGGSVSTLTIQRTQQEDSAVYLCASSQLNRGSQYFGPGTRLTVL.

The chain is built from TRBV19 and TRBJ1-5; D is unresolved. Trimming cost V 1 base and J 5 bases, with 9 bases left between them. The CDR3 contains 14 residues. The germline V gene encodes CDR1 LNHDA and CDR2 SQIVND (reference sequence). CDR3 in DNA: TGTGCCAGTAGTATAGGGGGAGATTATCAGCCCCAGCATTTT. Its protein is CASSIGGDYQPQHF.

This clone was observed once. This sequence joins TRBV30 and TRBJ1-2, with unresolved D. The CDR3 extends over 11 amino acids. With 4 bases removed from V and 8 bases from J, the gap between germline ends came to 11 bases. Germline V gives CDR1 GTSNPN, CDR2 SVGIG (reference sequence). Here the CDR3 reads CAWIRSFGYTF. The CDR3 region has the DNA TGTGCCTGGATCAGGTCATTCGGCTACACCTTC.

This chain joins TRBV4-3 and TRBJ1-1; possible D gene TRBD1, 5 bases. Germline assignment: CDR1 LGHNA and CDR2 YSLEER. The CDR3 has 16 amino acids. V was cut by 0 bases and J by 8 bases, with 19 bases left in between. The CDR3 nucleotides read TGCGCCAGCAGCCAAGATTTATCCAGGCCGGGGGTGGAAGCTTTCTTT. Its translation is CASSQDLSRPGVEAFF.

The CDR3 here is CASSWGTAIYGYTF. DNA for the CDR3: TGCGCCAGCAGCTGGGGGACTGCGATCTATGGCTACACCTTC. The chain is built from TRBV5-1 and TRBJ1-2; weak D call: TRBD1 (5 bases). This CDR3 is built from 14 residues. Deletions cut 3 bases from V and 4 bases from J, with 13 bases between. The germline gives CDR1 SGHRS, CDR2 YFSETQ.

This chain joins TRBV12-3 or TRBV12-4 and TRBJ2-1; 8 nucleotides line up with TRBD1. There are 13 residues in the CDR3. The V gene end was trimmed by 5 bases and the J gene end by 10 bases; junction bases not matched to a gene: 7. The CDR3 spells CASSPDRGREQFF. The DNA of the CDR3 is TGTGCCAGCAGTCCCGACAGGGGCCGGGAGCAGTTCTTC.

The CDR3 nucleotides are TGTGCCTGGAATCCGACAGGGGCAGATACGCAGTATTTT. Residues: CAWNPTGADTQYF. The genes are TRBV30 and TRBJ2-3; 8 positions agree with TRBD1. Per the germline V gene, CDR1 is GTSNPN and CDR2 is SVGIG (reference sequence). Unmatched junction bases numbered 4, after V lost 4 bases and J lost 4 bases. The CDR3 covers 13 residues.

CDR3 in amino acids: CASSEQGGGGNEQFF. The CDR3 DNA reads as TGTGCCAGCAGTGAGCAGGGCGGGGGTGGCAATGAGCAGTTCTTC. The gene calls are TRBV6-1 and TRBJ2-1, with 7 bases fitting TRBD2. V lost 3 bases to trimming and J lost 6 bases; unmatched junction nucleotides: 8. The germline CDR1 and CDR2 sequences are MNHNS and SASEGT. The CDR3 runs to 15 residues.

The chain has TRBV28 and TRBJ1-5, with D perhaps TRBD1 (5 bases). The CDR3 spans 14 residues. Germline loops: CDR1 MDHEN, CDR2 SYDVKM. V was clipped by 5 bases and J by 2 bases, with 10 bases between them. CDR3 nucleotide sequence: TGTGCCAGCAGTAAGGGAGGGGGCAATCAGCCCCAGCATTTT. Amino acids: CASSKGGGNQPQHF.

V is TRBV5-8 and J is TRBJ1-2, with 7 bases fitting TRBD1. Trimming took 4 bases from V and 6 from J; bases not matched to a gene: 6. Per the germline V gene, CDR1 is SGHTS and CDR2 is YDEGEE. This CDR3 has 13 amino acids. The CDR3 sequence is CASSHRGPNGYTF. CDR3 bases: TGTGCCAGCAGCCACAGGGGTCCTAATGGCTACACCTTC.

CDR3: CASSRQGNEQFF. In nucleotides, the CDR3 is TGTGCCAGCAGTCGACAGGGAAATGAGCAGTTCTTC. This sequence joins TRBV6-5 and TRBJ2-1; 7 nucleotides agree with TRBD1. The germline CDR1 and CDR2 sequences are MNHEY and SVGAGI. The trim removed 5 bases at V and 7 bases at J, leaving 2 bases unmatched. The CDR3 consists of 12 residues.

This rearrangement joins TRBV10-3 to TRBJ1-2; D remains unclear. V was cut by 5 bases and J by 0 bases, with 10 bases left in between. From germline, CDR1 is ENHRY and CDR2 SYGVKD. The CDR3 has 14 residues. As DNA, the CDR3 is TGTGCCATCAGTTTATCAGATTCTAACTATGGCTACACCTTC. It specifies CAISLSDSNYGYTF.

The sample holds a few counts of this clone. The chain is built from TRBV27 and TRBJ1-1; the match to TRBD1 covers 7 bases. The CDR3 is 17 residues long. The germline V gene has CDR1 MNHEY and CDR2 SMNVEV (reference sequence). The V and J ends lost 3 bases and 3 bases, in that order; junction bases with no gene match: 13. Here the CDR3 DNA reads TGTGCCAGCAGTTTCCTCAACGGTATACAGGGGTACACTGAAGCTTTCTTT. Translation: CASSFLNGIQGYTEAFF.

The V and J genes are TRBV19 and TRBJ2-7; a weak D match, TRBD1 (5 bases). Germline V CDR1 and CDR2: LNHDA, SQIVND (reference sequence). This CDR3 comprises 14 residues. The germline V and J ends were trimmed by 6 bases and 2 bases, with 14 bases remaining between them. CDR3 sequence reads: CASRMTEMTYEQYF. CDR3 DNA sequence: TGTGCCAGTAGAATGACAGAAATGACCTACGAGCAGTACTTC.

The chain has TRBV2 and TRBJ1-5; 7 positions match TRBD1. This CDR3 spans 16 amino acids. CDR1 and CDR2 from the germline V gene are SNHLY and FYNNEI. V lost 4 bases to trimming and J lost 6 bases; unmatched junction nucleotides: 12. The CDR3, as DNA: TGTGCCAGCAGTGTACTTCAGACAGGGAACGGTCAGCCCCAGCATTTT. This codes for CASSVLQTGNGQPQHF.

The V call is TRBV4-3, the J call TRBJ2-1, with D maybe TRBD2 (6 bases). The V end was cut by 0 bases, the J end by 10 bases, with 16 bases between. The CDR3 has 15 residues. Germline V gene data show CDR1 as LGHNA and CDR2 as YSLEER. The CDR3 nucleotides read TGCGCCAGCAGCCAAGAGAGGCAACTAGCTGGGGAGCAGTTCTTC. It encodes CASSQERQLAGEQFF.

The J gene is TRBJ2-2, the V gene TRBV19, with 9 bases aligning to TRBD2. Germline V CDR1 and CDR2: LNHDA, SQIVND (reference sequence). Losses at the gene ends were 4 bases for V and 5 bases for J; bases not matched to a gene: 11. The length of the CDR3 is 17 residues. The CDR3 DNA sequence: TGTGCCAGTAGTAGGGGTTTAGCGGGAGAGGGAACCGGGGAGCTGTTTTTT. It is translated as CASSRGLAGEGTGELFF. Combining the CDR3 with reference TRBV19 and TRBJ2-2 gives the whole variable domain DGGITQSPKYLFRKEGQNVTLSCEQNLNHDAMYWYRQDPGQGLRLIYYSQIVNDFQKGDIAEGYSVSREKKESFPLTVTSAQKNPTAFYLCASSRGLAGEGTGELFFGEGSRLTVL.

J is TRBJ2-7 and V is TRBV27, with TRBD2 as a possible D gene (6 bases). CDR1 is MNHEY, CDR2 SMNVEV, per germline (reference sequence). Trimming stripped 3 bases from V and 1 base from J, with 16 bases between. The CDR3 has 16 residues. DNA for the CDR3: TGTGCCAGCAGTTTGATTCAAGGGACTGGATCCTACGAGCAGTACTTC. Translation gives CASSLIQGTGSYEQYF.

This chain connects TRBV27 to TRBJ1-5, with a weak D call TRBD1 (5 bases). Germline V gene lookup returns CDR1 MNHEY and CDR2 SMNVEV (reference sequence). V lost 6 bases and J 3 bases, leaving 9 bases between the germline ends. The CDR3 runs to 13 residues. The CDR3 protein is CASRVQVNQPQHF. DNA of the CDR3: TGTGCCAGCAGAGTACAGGTCAATCAGCCCCAGCATTTT.